This T cell receptor (beta chain) was sequenced during a study of cytomegalovirus exposure and HLA in healthy donors. Study outcomes and limitations: A prior analysis recorded that most TCR beta V segments were productive about 87% or about 30% of the time. Researchers reported in a later analysis that a missense DCLRE1C variant was tied to TCR beta V- and J-gene trimming. Some V segments could not be told apart, so they were left out, TRBV6-2 and TRBV6-3 among them. TCR beta chains numbering more than 150 were designated cytomegalovirus-associated.

Researchers ran the PCR with 60 Vbeta and 13 Jbeta primers. Sequenced by immunoSEQ multiplex PCR; TCRdb stores in-frame clones only, minus some. The table includes around 130,000 clones, around 74% detected once. Note on this clone: What it recognizes is unknown.

Germline V lookup: CDR1 SGHTA, CDR2 FQGNSA. The CDR3 runs 13 residues. Trimming cost V 4 bases and J 0 bases, with 7 bases left between them. This TCR came from a woman aged 45-59 years in good health and CMV-seropositive. Sequenced: PBMCs. This sequence joins TRBV7-2 and TRBJ2-7; no clear D gene. In DNA form, the CDR3 reads TGTGCCAGCAGCTCTGGGCACTCCTACGAGCAGTACTTC. It yields the protein CASSSGHSYEQYF.